Listed here are 3 T cell receptor beta chains from one sample, sequenced in a study of blood T cell repertoires in COVID-19. Sequencing used immunoSEQ multiplex PCR; TCRdb keeps in-frame clones, though not all of them. The sample lists 60,000 to 80,000 clones, around 89% occurring once. The material sequenced was peripheral blood. These receptors were obtained from a man aged 55 to 69 with acute or convalescent COVID-19.

In this sample, this clone turned up once. This chain joins TRBV5-6 and TRBJ1-1; TRBD1 agrees at 11 bases. This CDR3 is built from 15 residues. J gave up 3 bases and V 3 bases, and 4 bases lay outside the gene matches. Germline CDR1 SGHDT, CDR2 YYEEEE. In DNA, the CDR3 is TGTGCCAGCAGCTGGACAGGGGGCCGGGACACTGAAGCTTTCTTT. Translation gives CASSWTGGRDTEAFF.

J is TRBJ2-7 and V is TRBV6-1; D gene ambiguous. Germline lookup yields CDR1 MNHNS and CDR2 SASEGT. The V end lost 0 bases, the J end lost 4 bases, and 4 bases lay between the germline ends. CDR3 length: 12 residues. The CDR3 nucleotides are TGTGCCAGCAGTGAAGCTTCGTACGAGCAGTACTTC. This codes for CASSEASYEQYF.

The chain carries TRBV5-1 and TRBJ2-2; TRBD1 matches 7 bases. Germline CDR1 reads SGHRS; CDR2 reads YFSETQ. V dropped 5 bases and J dropped 4; count of bases not matched to a gene: 2. The CDR3 is 13 residues long. This chain's CDR3 is CASRTGSTGELFF. CDR3 nucleotides: TGCGCCAGCAGGACAGGGAGCACCGGGGAGCTGTTTTTT. The complete variable domain, with remaining parts taken from reference TRBV5-1 and TRBJ2-2, reads KAGVTQTPRYLIKTRGQQVTLSCSPISGHRSVSWYQQTPGQGLQFLFEYFSETQRNKGNFPGRFSGRQFSNSRSEMNVSTLELGDSALYLCASRTGSTGELFFGEGSRLTVL.